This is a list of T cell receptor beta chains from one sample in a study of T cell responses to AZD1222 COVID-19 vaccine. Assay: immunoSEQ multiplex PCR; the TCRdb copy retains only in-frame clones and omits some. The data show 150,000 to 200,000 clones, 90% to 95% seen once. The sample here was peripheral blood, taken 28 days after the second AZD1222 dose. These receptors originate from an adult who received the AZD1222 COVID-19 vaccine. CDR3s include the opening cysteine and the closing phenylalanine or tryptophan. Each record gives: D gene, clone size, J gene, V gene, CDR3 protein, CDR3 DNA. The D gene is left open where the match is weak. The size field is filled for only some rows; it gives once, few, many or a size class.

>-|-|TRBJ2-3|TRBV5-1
CASSPQGLEVLDTQYF
TGCGCCAGCAGCCCCCAAGGCCTGGAGGTCCTGGATACGCAGTATTTT
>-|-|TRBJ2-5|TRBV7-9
CASSSRETQYF
TGTGCCAGCAGCTCCAGGGAGACCCAGTACTTC
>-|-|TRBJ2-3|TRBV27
CASSLTQEPTDTQYF
TGTGCCAGCAGTTTAACGCAGGAGCCCACAGATACGCAGTATTTT
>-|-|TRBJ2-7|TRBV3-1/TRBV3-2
CASSLGQFKQYF
TGTGCCAGCAGCCTCGGACAATTCAAGCAGTACTTC
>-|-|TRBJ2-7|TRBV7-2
CASSLPAGPRSYEQYF
TGTGCCAGCAGCTTACCAGCAGGGCCCCGCTCCTACGAGCAGTACTTC
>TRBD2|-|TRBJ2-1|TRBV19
CASMERGYNEQFF
TGTGCCAGTATGGAGCGGGGTTACAATGAGCAGTTCTTC
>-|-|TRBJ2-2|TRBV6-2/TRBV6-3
CASSLRTLGATGELFF
TGTGCCAGCAGTCTACGGACCCTTGGAGCGACCGGGGAGCTGTTTTTT
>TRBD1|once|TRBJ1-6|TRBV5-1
CASSAGQGLDSPLHF
TGCGCCAGCAGCGCAGGACAGGGGTTGGATTCACCCCTCCACTTT
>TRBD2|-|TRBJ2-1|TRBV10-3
CAISEETSGPYNEQFF
TGTGCCATCAGTGAAGAGACTAGCGGGCCCTACAATGAGCAGTTCTTC
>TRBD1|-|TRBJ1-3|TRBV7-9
CALGQGADTIYF
TGTGCCTTAGGACAGGGGGCCGACACCATATATTTT
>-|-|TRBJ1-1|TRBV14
CASSQVPGFPEAFF
TGTGCCAGCAGCCAAGTGCCTGGGTTCCCTGAAGCTTTCTTT
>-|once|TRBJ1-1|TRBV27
CASSSRRSTEAFF
TGTGCCAGCAGTTCCCGGAGGTCCACTGAAGCTTTCTTT
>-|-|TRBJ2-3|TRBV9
CASSVGQYNTQYF
TGTGCCAGCAGCGTAGGACAGTATAATACGCAGTATTTT
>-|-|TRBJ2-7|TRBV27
CASSSAVHYEQYF
TGTGCCAGCAGTTCTGCGGTCCACTACGAGCAGTACTTC